The source of this T cell receptor (beta chain) is a study of cytomegalovirus exposure and HLA in healthy donors. This clone occurred a few times. V shed 1 base and J shed 1 base, with 14 bases lying between them. The CDR3 length is 16 residues. CDR1 SGHTA and CDR2 FQGNSA come from the germline V gene. This PCR relied on a set of 60 Vbeta primers and 13 Jbeta primers. Data came from immunoSEQ multiplex PCR; TCRdb stores just in-frame clones and leaves some out. In the table there are fewer than 200,000 clones, around 80% of which are singletons. This clonotype was obtained from a man between 35 and 55 years old in good health and CMV-seronegative. Material for sequencing was PBMCs. The V and J genes are TRBV7-2 and TRBJ2-7, with D maybe TRBD2 (5 bases). The CDR3 coding sequence is TGTGCCAGCAGCTTAGGGGCGGGCCCGGGGTCCTACGAGCAGTACTTC. As protein: CASSLGAGPGSYEQYF.